This TCR beta chain was sequenced during a study of T cell changes during pregnancy in multiple sclerosis. The CDR3 consists of 16 residues. The V and J ends lost 6 bases and 0 bases, in that order; junction bases with no gene match: 7. Germline V gene sequence: CDR1 MNHNY, CDR2 SVGAGI (reference sequence). Some clones are missing from TCRdb's copy, which holds only in-frame ones; the method was immunoSEQ multiplex PCR. This repertoire shows some 80,000 clones, over 85% found once; its top ten account for roughly 0.14%. This clonotype was sampled from a female donor with multiple sclerosis, enrolled in a pregnancy study. Sequenced material: CD4+ T cells from peripheral blood mononuclear cells, taken after pregnancy. The gene calls are TRBV6-6 and TRBJ2-2, with 7 bases that match TRBD1. The CDR3 bases are TGTGCCAGCAGCCTTACCGGGACAGCGAACACCGGGGAGCTGTTTTTT. Protein product: CASSLTGTANTGELFF.